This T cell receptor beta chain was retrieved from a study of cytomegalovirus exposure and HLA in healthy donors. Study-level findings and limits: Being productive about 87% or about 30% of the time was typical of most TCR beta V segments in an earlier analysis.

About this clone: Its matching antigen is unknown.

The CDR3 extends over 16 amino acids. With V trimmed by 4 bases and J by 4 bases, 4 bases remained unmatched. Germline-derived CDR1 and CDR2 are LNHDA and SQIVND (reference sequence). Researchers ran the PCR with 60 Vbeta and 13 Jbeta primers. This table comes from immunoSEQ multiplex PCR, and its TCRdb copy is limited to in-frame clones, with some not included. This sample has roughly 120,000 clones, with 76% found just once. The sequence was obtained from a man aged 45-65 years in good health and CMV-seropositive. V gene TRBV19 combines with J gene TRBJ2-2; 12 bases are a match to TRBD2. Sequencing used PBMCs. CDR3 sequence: CASSRTSGILTGELFF. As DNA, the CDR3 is TGTGCCAGTAGTAGGACTAGCGGGATACTCACCGGGGAGCTGTTTTTT.